This T cell receptor (beta chain) was identified in a study of cytomegalovirus exposure and HLA in healthy donors. Study results and caveats: It was reported in a later analysis that an Asian-associated ancestry cluster showed fewer N-insertions than the 666-donor mean. Reportedly, diagnosis of cytomegalovirus status by the classifier showed high specificity and sensitivity. Later, TCR association rates were found to vary by HLA locus, highest for DRB1 and lowest for HLA-C.

This clone was seen only a few times. As yet, its antigen is unknown. Germline CDR1 and CDR2: SNHLY and FYNNEI. The CDR3 spans 11 residues. Trimming took off 8 bases at V and 4 bases at J, with 8 bases between the two ends. Among the donors, all were healthy bone marrow donors. Amplification used 60 Vbeta primers and 13 Jbeta primers. Sequencing was performed with immunoSEQ multiplex PCR; in TCRdb, only in-frame clones are kept and a portion is missing. The sample includes fewer than 70,000 clones, roughly 74% of them seen just once. The TCR was taken from a woman aged 60 to 75 in good health and CMV-seropositive. J is TRBJ1-2 and V is TRBV2; D is undetermined. The sequencing input was PBMCs. The CDR3 reads CASRSFYGYTF. The CDR3 nucleotides are TGTGCCAGCCGGAGTTTCTATGGCTACACCTTC.